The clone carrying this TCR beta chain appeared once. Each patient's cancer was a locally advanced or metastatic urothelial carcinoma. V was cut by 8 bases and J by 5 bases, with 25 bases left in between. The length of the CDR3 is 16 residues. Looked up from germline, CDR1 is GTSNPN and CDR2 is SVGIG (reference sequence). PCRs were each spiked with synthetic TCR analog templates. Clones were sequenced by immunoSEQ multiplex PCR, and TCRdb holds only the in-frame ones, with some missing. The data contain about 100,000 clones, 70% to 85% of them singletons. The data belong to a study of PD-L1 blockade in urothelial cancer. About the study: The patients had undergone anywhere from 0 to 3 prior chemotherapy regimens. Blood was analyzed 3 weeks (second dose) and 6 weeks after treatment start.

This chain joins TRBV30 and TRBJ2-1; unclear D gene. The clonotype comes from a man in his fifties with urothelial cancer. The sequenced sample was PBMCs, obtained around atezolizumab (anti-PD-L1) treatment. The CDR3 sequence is CATRRSEPRTDNEQFF. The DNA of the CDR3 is TGTGCCACAAGAAGGAGTGAACCCAGAACTGACAATGAGCAGTTCTTC.